This T cell receptor beta chain was recovered during a study of T cell responses to AZD1222 COVID-19 vaccine. Points from the study as a whole: Clonal diversity was possibly underestimated; the donors were predominantly white British and more often female. Increases in Spike-specific TCR breadth and depth were seen after two AZD1222 doses.

The protocol was immunoSEQ multiplex PCR, while the TCRdb copy is restricted to in-frame clones and leaves out a portion. The sample lists roughly 100,000 clones, roughly 88% occurring once. With regard to this clone: Its antigen is as yet unknown.

Germline CDR1 SGHRS, CDR2 YFSETQ. J was trimmed by 5 bases and V by 5 bases; bases with no gene match: 7. The CDR3 consists of 13 residues. This receptor was identified in an adult who received the AZD1222 COVID-19 vaccine. The chain has TRBV5-1 and TRBJ2-7; 7 nucleotides line up with TRBD1. The sequencing here drew on peripheral blood, taken 28 days after the second AZD1222 dose. CDR3 DNA: TGCGCCAGCAGTAACCCTACAGGGGACGAGCAGTACTTC. Protein product: CASSNPTGDEQYF.